This T cell receptor (beta chain) was observed in a study of T cell repertoires in MIS-A myocarditis (dated by TCRdb to 2021 to 2024). Concerning this clone itself: No antigen is known for it. Base qualities are not provided; no much larger clone lies one nucleotide away.

The QIAamp DNA FFPE kit was used to extract genomic DNA from formalin-fixed paraffin-embedded autopsy tissue. TCRbeta CDR3 regions were amplified by the immunoSEQ bias-controlled multiplex PCR and were subjected to high-throughput sequencing. Under the source paper's analysis protocol: The immunoSEQ vendor pipeline collapsed and filtered CDR3 sequences to measure the abundance and frequency of each unique TCRbeta CDR3. CD-HIT clustered dominant CDR3 amino acid sequences with SARS-CoV-2-specific ImmuneCODE TCRbeta sequences at a 90% global sequence identity threshold. Clones at frequencies from 0.1 to 1 were categorized as hyperexpanded, and clones at frequencies from 0.01 to 0.1 were categorized as large. CDR3 amino acid sequences and V and J gene assignments of dominant clones were confirmed with MiXCR. The R stringdist package was used to calculate Levenshtein distances between the patient clonotypes and the ImmuneCODE hits. TCRdb limited this immuneACCESS table to in-frame rearrangements with V and J called. A share of clones is missing; checked studies link under half to unresolved V genes, and the rest is unexplained. V, J and clone size are taken as reported in that table, and D and trimming were inferred from the DNA itself. The sample table contains about 10,000 clones; only one count was recorded for approximately 90% of them. The ten top clones hold just over 2% of the sample.

Trimming at the junction amounts to 5 bases on V and 1 base on J, and the germline ends lie 12 bases apart. The CDR3 has 16 amino acids, counting the end cysteine and phenylalanine. Kept here is only the CDR3 DNA, which spans 48 bases and is read in frame from base 1. For CDR1 and CDR2, the germline V gene (reference sequence) lists MNHNY and SVGAGI. The V gene is TRBV6-6 and the J gene is TRBJ1-6; D gene: possibly TRBD1, on 5 matching bases. The source is a man between 18 and 29 years old with fulminant myocarditis from multisystem inflammatory syndrome in adults (MIS-A) after COVID-19. Sequenced sample: thoracic lymph node tissue obtained at autopsy. In nucleotides, the sequence is TGTGCCAGCAGTGGACCCCAGGGATCCTATAATTCACCCCTCCACTTT. This translates into CASSGPQGSYNSPLHF.